The 12 T cell receptor beta chains reported below all come from one sample, sequenced in a study of shared clonotypes between healthy human individuals. Terminally differentiated effector memory CD45RA+ cells were excluded by CCR7 positive selection of CD45RO-negative cells. Clones were sequenced by immunoSEQ multiplex PCR, and TCRdb holds only the in-frame ones, with some missing. The sample includes millions of clones, roughly 91% of them seen just once. The sequenced material came from naive CD8+ T cells from PBMCs. All receptors derive from a man between 18 and 29 years old in good health. Some clones in this sample may be carry-over from other donors' samples.

The chain couples TRBV7-9 to TRBJ1-2; no definite D call. Per germline, CDR1 SEHNR and CDR2 FQNEAQ (reference sequence). The CDR3 runs 14 residues. Trimming took off 7 bases at V and 7 bases at J, with 19 bases between the two ends. The CDR3 region is CASIPLKGRSGYTF. CDR3 bases: TGTGCCAGCATCCCCTTGAAGGGAAGGTCTGGCTACACCTTC.

In the case of this clone: This specimen includes other DNA sequences encoding the same CDR3. The rearrangement links TRBV27 to TRBJ2-1; D is possibly TRBD2 (5 bases). This CDR3 contains 15 residues. V shed 3 bases and J shed 1 base, with 10 bases lying between them. The germline V gene has CDR1 MNHEY and CDR2 SMNVEV (reference sequence). The CDR3 protein is CASSFGLGSYNEQFF. As DNA, the CDR3 is TGTGCCAGCAGTTTCGGACTCGGTTCCTACAATGAGCAGTTCTTC.

As DNA, the CDR3 is TGTGCCTGCGATTCACCACCACAGGGGGCCAACGTCCTGACTTTC. It codes for CACDSPPQGANVLTF. V usage is TRBV30 and J usage is TRBJ2-6; no reliable D call. The ends were cut back, 6 bases at V and 4 bases at J, with 16 bases in the middle. The CDR3 covers 15 residues. Germline loops: CDR1 GTSNPN, CDR2 SVGIG (reference sequence).

This clone was detected once. In DNA form, the CDR3 reads TGTGCCAGCAGTCTAACATCGGCGGCCTATGGCTACACCTTC. It encodes CASSLTSAAYGYTF. The chain employs TRBV28 and TRBJ1-2; D unclear. The CDR3 runs 14 residues. CDR1 and CDR2 (germline): MDHEN, SYDVKM. V shed 5 bases and J shed 4 bases, with 14 bases lying between them.

The chain is built from TRBV6-1 and TRBJ2-1; D tentatively fits TRBD1 or TRBD2 (5 bases each). The CDR3 covers 14 residues. CDR1 is MNHNS and CDR2 is SASEGT in the germline V gene. Trimming cost V 5 bases and J 3 bases, with 11 bases left between them. DNA for the CDR3: TGTGCCAGCAGTTGGGGGTCCGACTACAATGAGCAGTTCTTC. The encoded protein is CASSWGSDYNEQFF.

This chain joins TRBV4-1 and TRBJ2-1, with D possibly being TRBD2 (6 bases). This CDR3 contains 15 residues. Germline-derived CDR1 and CDR2 are MGHRA and YSYEKL. With 0 bases removed from V and 8 bases from J, the gap between germline ends came to 14 bases. CDR3 in amino acids: CASSQDRGGEDEQFF. CDR3 DNA sequence: TGCGCCAGCAGCCAAGATCGAGGAGGGGAAGATGAGCAGTTCTTC.

The chain has TRBV5-4 and TRBJ1-2, with TRBD1 as a possible D gene (6 bases). Germline V gives CDR1 SGHNT, CDR2 YYREEE (reference sequence). The CDR3 runs 14 residues. Trimming took 4 bases from V and 2 from J, leaving 12 bases between them. CDR3 amino acids: CASSPWTDNYGYTF. CDR3 in DNA: TGTGCCAGCAGCCCCTGGACAGACAACTATGGCTACACCTTC.

The rearrangement links TRBV7-6 to TRBJ2-7, with D perhaps matching TRBD2 (5 bases). CDR1 is SGHVS and CDR2 is FNYEAQ in the germline V gene. Trimming took off 4 bases at V and 4 bases at J, with 14 bases between the two ends. The CDR3 extends over 14 amino acids. The CDR3 loop is CASSSGITSYEQYF. The CDR3 bases are TGTGCCAGCAGCTCCGGGATTACCTCGTACGAGCAGTACTTC.

This clone was detected once. The rearrangement uses TRBV27 and TRBJ1-1, with D tentatively TRBD1 (5 bases). The CDR3 consists of 13 residues. V was shortened by 5 bases and J by 8 bases, with 15 bases between the two germline ends. Germline lookup yields CDR1 MNHEY and CDR2 SMNVEV (reference sequence). The CDR3 DNA reads TGTGCCAGCAGTCCCAGGGAGCCCAGGGAAGCTTTCTTT. This gives the protein CASSPREPREAFF.

The chain carries TRBV7-9 and TRBJ2-5; tentative D call: TRBD1 (5 bases). V was clipped by 1 base and J by 3 bases, with 9 bases between them. CDR1 is SEHNR, CDR2 FQNEAQ, per germline (reference sequence). This CDR3 has 14 residues. The CDR3 DNA sequence: TGTGCCAGCAGCTTAGTTATCAGGGAAGAGACCCAGTACTTC. Protein: CASSLVIREETQYF. Drawing the rest from reference TRBV7-9 and TRBJ2-5, the complete variable domain is DTGVSQNPRHKITKRGQNVTFRCDPISEHNRLYWYRQTLGQGPEFLTYFQNEAQLEKSRLLSDRFSAERPKGSFSTLEIQRTEQGDSAMYLCASSLVIREETQYFGPGTRLLVL.

This chain uses TRBV9 with TRBJ2-7; D possibly corresponds to TRBD2 (5 bases). Germline loops: CDR1 SGDLS, CDR2 YYNGEE. Trimming cost V 3 bases and J 4 bases, with 14 bases left between them. The length of the CDR3 is 14 residues. CDR3 in amino acids: CASSGVSGGYEQYF. CDR3 sequence (DNA): TGTGCCAGCAGCGGAGTCTCAGGAGGTTACGAGCAGTACTTC.

The V call is TRBV7-3, the J call TRBJ2-3; 8 bases line up with TRBD2. The CDR3 sequence is 19 residues long. Looked up from germline, CDR1 is SGHTA and CDR2 is FQGTGA. V dropped 0 bases and J dropped 1; count of bases not matched to a gene: 12. The chain's CDR3 is CASSLTLEGGLAGTDTQYF. CDR3 sequence (DNA): TGTGCCAGCAGCTTAACATTGGAGGGTGGACTAGCTGGCACAGATACGCAGTATTTT.